Each of the 2 T cell receptor beta chains below was sequenced from the same sample in a study of T cells in Graves' hyperthyroidism and ophthalmopathy. RNA transcripts provided the source from which TCR beta CDR3 regions were amplified. HTBI primers drove first-round RT-PCR of the TCR CDR3. TCRdb used MiXCR to reprocess the multiplex PCR reads, holding one entry per CDR3 protein. The sample has fewer than 550,000 distinct CDR3 sequences; 15% to 17% are singletons. Sequences were obtained from blood. These receptor sequences come from a woman aged 18 to 35 with Graves' hyperthyroidism.

This clonotype was recorded many times. This rearrangement joins TRBV7-2 to TRBJ2-7; D is perhaps TRBD2 (5 bases). Germline CDR1 and CDR2: SGHTA and FQGNSA. The CDR3 length is 14 residues. Trimming took off 4 bases at V and 1 base at J, with 11 bases between the two ends. The CDR3 loop is CASSSRSGSYEQYF. DNA of the CDR3: TGTGCCAGCAGCTCCCGGAGCGGTTCCTACGAGCAGTACTTC.

This clonotype was observed at least ten times. This chain links TRBV3-1 with TRBJ1-2, with D possibly being TRBD1 (6 bases). V shed 4 bases and J shed 6 bases, with 21 bases lying between them. CDR1 is LGHDT, CDR2 YNNKEL, per germline (reference sequence). This CDR3 spans 16 amino acids. The chain's CDR3 is CASSLSGQGRVHGYTF. CDR3 in DNA: TGTGCCAGCAGCCTTTCAGGGCAGGGGAGGGTACATGGCTACACCTTC.